This T cell receptor (beta chain) was identified in a study of human T cells and chemical hapten exposure. About the study: Slight differences in pooled library volume were the main source of varying TCR yields across samples.

Total RNA extraction was carried out from unfractionated whole blood. V lost 3 bases and J lost 5; bases outside the gene matches: 13. This CDR3 comprises 17 residues. Looked up from germline, CDR1 is SGHKS and CDR2 is YYEKEE (reference sequence). Unique molecular identifiers were affixed to discrete cDNA molecules within the library. Under the authors' procedure: A per-sample median of roughly 91,000 TCRs was observed, with a range of about 23,224 to 700,000. TCRdb reanalysed the reads using MiXCR and keeps one entry per CDR3 protein. In this record, the V and J calls reflect TCRdb's handling and not the investigators' own analysis. The sample has fewer than 150,000 distinct CDR3 sequences; less than 10% are singletons.

The sequenced material came from whole blood. The receptor was isolated from a human donor in good health. Some clones in this sample may be carry-over from other donors' samples. The chain has TRBV5-5 and TRBJ2-7; 11 nucleotides align to TRBD2. CDR3 coding DNA: TGTGCCAGCAGCTCCGGGACTAGCGGCCCGAGGTGGGACGAGCAGTACTTC. It translates to CASSSGTSGPRWDEQYF. Variable domain in full (rest from reference TRBV5-5 and TRBJ2-7): DAGVTQSPTHLIKTRGQQVTLRCSPISGHKSVSWYQQVLGQGPQFIFQYYEKEERGRGNFPDRFSARQFPNYSSELNVNALLLGDSALYLCASSSGTSGPRWDEQYFGPGTRLTVT.